The 32 T cell receptor beta chains reported below all come from one sample, sequenced in a study of blood T cells in healthy people across ages. A sample-barcoded 5' primer and a J-beta primer mix were used in a second PCR of about 7 to 11 cycles. TCRdb re-derived calls from the 5' RACE reads in MiXCR, one entry per CDR3 protein. The data show about 810,000 distinct CDR3 sequences, under 40% seen once. Sequencing was performed on blood. Every receptor here comes from a man between 18 and 35 years old in good health.

This clonotype was seen at least ten times. This sequence joins TRBV20-1 and TRBJ1-6; tentative D call: TRBD1 (6 bases). V lost 0 bases and J 9 bases, leaving 18 bases between the germline ends. Germline V gene data show CDR1 as DFQATT and CDR2 as SNEGSKA (reference sequence). This CDR3 contains 16 residues. In nucleotides, the CDR3 is TGCAGTGCTAGAGACCCAAACAGGGACGGCATTTCACCCCTCCACTTT. Translating gives CSARDPNRDGISPLHF.

This clonotype was observed many times. V and J are TRBV4-3 and TRBJ1-2; D is unclear. Germline V gene lookup returns CDR1 LGHNA and CDR2 YSLEER. V was shortened by 4 bases and J by 7 bases, with 13 bases between the two germline ends. CDR3 size: 13 residues. The CDR3 reads CASSRAEGFGYTF. CDR3 DNA: TGCGCCAGCAGCCGGGCAGAGGGCTTTGGCTACACCTTC.

This clonotype was recorded a few times. The rearrangement links TRBV12-3 or TRBV12-4 to TRBJ2-2; TRBD2 matches at 10 bases. This CDR3 has 15 residues. V trimming: 6 bases; J trimming: 6 bases; junction bases outside the gene matches: 7. The CDR3, as DNA: TGTGCCAGCAGCCTAGGCGGACTAGCGGCCGGGGAGCTGTTTTTT. Translating gives CASSLGGLAAGELFF.

The genes are TRBV4-2 and TRBJ1-4; D might be TRBD1 (5 bases). Germline V gives CDR1 LGHNA, CDR2 YNFKEQ. This CDR3 contains 16 residues. V was cut by 2 bases and J by 8 bases, with 18 bases left in between. The CDR3 bases are TGTGCCAGCAGCCAACCCTTCAGGGATGATCGGGAAAAACTGTTTTTT. It encodes CASSQPFRDDREKLFF.

This chain joins TRBV4-3 and TRBJ2-1; 9 bases fit TRBD2. The J segment lost 4 bases and the V segment lost 2 bases, leaving 6 bases of the junction unmatched. CDR3 length: 16 residues. Germline V gene sequence: CDR1 LGHNA, CDR2 YSLEER. CDR3 sequence: CASSQFPSGEYNEQFF. The CDR3, as DNA: TGCGCCAGCAGCCAATTCCCTAGCGGGGAGTACAATGAGCAGTTCTTC.

The chain has TRBV15 and TRBJ1-1; 7 nucleotides match TRBD1. The trim removed 1 base at V and 10 bases at J, leaving 12 bases unmatched. Germline V gene data show CDR1 as LNHNV and CDR2 as YYDKDF (reference sequence). This CDR3 has 15 residues. The CDR3 DNA follows: TGTGCCACCAGCAGAGGGGCCGGGACAGACGGGGGAGCTTTCTTT. It translates to CATSRGAGTDGGAFF.

A single count supports this clonotype. The rearrangement joins TRBV5-1 to TRBJ2-3; possibly TRBD2 for D (5 bases). The V end lost 4 bases, the J end lost 1 base, and 10 bases lay between the germline ends. The CDR3 is 14 amino acids. CDR1 is SGHRS and CDR2 is YFSETQ in the germline V gene. CDR3 coding DNA: TGCGCCAGCAGCATCGCGGAGGGCACAGATACGCAGTATTTT. It codes for CASSIAEGTDTQYF.

The chain recombines TRBV7-2 with TRBJ1-2; D not certain. Trimming left V 2 bases short and J 8 bases short, with 15 bases between. Looked up from germline, CDR1 is SGHTA and CDR2 is FQGNSA. This CDR3 spans 14 amino acids. The CDR3 sequence: CASSLRNLSGGYTF. The CDR3 nucleotides are TGTGCCAGCAGCTTACGTAACTTATCGGGGGGCTACACCTTC.

This clonotype was counted a few times. One end of the junction fails to match germline, which may point to a read error. This chain links TRBV19 with TRBJ1-4, with a tentative D call TRBD1 (6 bases). CDR1 is LNHDA, CDR2 SQIVND, per germline (reference sequence). The CDR3 runs 13 residues. The CDR3 here is CAGSFDRTEKLFF. CDR3 sequence (DNA): TGTGCCGGTAGTTTCGACAGGACAGAAAAACTGTTTTTT.

This rearrangement joins TRBV7-9 to TRBJ2-5; tentatively, D is TRBD1 (7 bases). In germline, CDR1 is SEHNR, CDR2 FQNEAQ (reference sequence). This CDR3 is built from 13 residues. The V end lost 5 bases, the J end lost 11 bases, and 18 bases lay between the germline ends. CDR3: CASSGGGQREQYF. The CDR3 DNA follows: TGTGCCAGCAGCGGAGGGGGACAGAGGGAGCAGTACTTC.

This clonotype was recorded a few times. The genes are TRBV6-1 and TRBJ2-4, with 7 positions matching TRBD2. CDR1 and CDR2 (germline): MNHNS, SASEGT. V shed 2 bases and J 4 bases; nucleotides not matched to a gene: 23. The CDR3 sequence is 21 residues long. The CDR3 here is CASSESVAGLWDYGTKNIQYF. The CDR3 bases are TGTGCCAGCAGTGAATCTGTTGCGGGCTTGTGGGACTACGGGACTAAAAACATTCAGTACTTC.

This clonotype was seen many times. The chain uses TRBV5-6 and TRBJ2-5, with 7 bases lining up with TRBD1. Per the germline V gene, CDR1 is SGHDT and CDR2 is YYEEEE. Trimming took 2 bases from V and 1 from J; bases not matched to a gene: 5. The CDR3 totals 15 residues. The CDR3 is CASSFGQVLQETQYF. CDR3 nucleotide sequence: TGTGCCAGCAGCTTCGGACAGGTTCTCCAAGAGACCCAGTACTTC.

This chain links TRBV7-2 with TRBJ2-5; D uncertain. Trimming cost V 5 bases and J 4 bases, with 14 bases left between them. The CDR3 runs to 14 residues. CDR1 is SGHTA, CDR2 FQGNSA, per germline. CDR3 sequence reads: CASSLSAQLETQYF. CDR3 nucleotides: TGTGCCAGCAGCCTATCGGCCCAGTTAGAGACCCAGTACTTC.

V and J are TRBV7-9 and TRBJ2-5; D is possibly TRBD1 or TRBD2 (5 bases each). This CDR3 is 15 amino acids long. V was clipped by 1 base and J by 11 bases, with 20 bases between them. Germline values: CDR1 SEHNR, CDR2 FQNEAQ (reference sequence). The CDR3 reads CASSLDLRGYNEQYF. The CDR3 nucleotides read TGTGCCAGCAGCTTAGATCTGAGGGGATACAATGAGCAGTACTTC.

The chain couples TRBV3-1 to TRBJ2-3, with D maybe TRBD2 (5 bases). Trimming took 3 bases from V and 2 from J, leaving 18 bases between them. The CDR3 totals 17 residues. Germline CDR1 LGHDT, CDR2 YNNKEL (reference sequence). As DNA, the CDR3 is TGTGCCAGCAGCCAGCTCGCGGGTAGCGTCCTCACAGATACGCAGTATTTT. Its protein product is CASSQLAGSVLTDTQYF.

This clonotype was seen a handful of times. The chain recombines TRBV6-5 with TRBJ2-4; D not certain. This CDR3 is built from 14 residues. Germline V gene sequence: CDR1 MNHEY, CDR2 SVGAGI. V dropped 8 bases and J dropped 0 bases, with 11 bases sitting between them. The CDR3 bases are TGTGCCAGCCAGGCAACGCTAGCCAAAAACATTCAGTACTTC. Translating it yields CASQATLAKNIQYF.

J is TRBJ2-5 and V is TRBV3-1, with TRBD1 matching 7 bases. The J call may be in error: the DNA end matches TRBJ2-7 better. The CDR3 sequence is 15 residues long. Germline V gene data show CDR1 as LGHDT and CDR2 as YNNKEL (reference sequence). DNA for the CDR3: TGTGCCAGCAGCACCAGGGGGAAACTCCTCTACGAGCAGTACTTC. Its translation: CASSTRGKLLYEQYF.

This clonotype was seen a handful of times. The rearrangement links TRBV28 to TRBJ2-7; D is uncertain. V shed 6 bases and J shed 0 bases, with 24 bases lying between them. The CDR3 is 18 residues long. The germline V gene encodes CDR1 MDHEN and CDR2 SYDVKM. In nucleotides, the CDR3 is TGTGCCAGCAGATCCCCAACCCAAGACGGCGAAAGCTCCTACGAGCAGTACTTC. Protein: CASRSPTQDGESSYEQYF. The full variable domain, in which reference TRBV28 and TRBJ2-7 provide the parts outside the CDR3, is DVKVTQSSRYLVKRTGEKVFLECVQDMDHENMFWYRQDPGLGLRLIYFSYDVKMKEKGDIPEGYSVSREKKERFSLILESASTNQTSMYLCASRSPTQDGESSYEQYFGPGTRLTVT.

The CDR3 is CASSQIREMNTEAFF. In DNA form, the CDR3 reads TGTGCCAGCAGCCAAATCAGGGAGATGAACACTGAAGCTTTCTTT. V and J are TRBV4-2 and TRBJ1-1; possible D gene TRBD1, 5 bases. V lost 2 bases and J lost 0, with 10 bases in between. Germline CDR1 and CDR2: LGHNA and YNFKEQ. The CDR3 contains 15 residues.

V usage is TRBV7-2 and J usage is TRBJ2-7; the match to TRBD2 covers 15 bases. There are 17 residues in the CDR3. From germline, CDR1 is SGHTA and CDR2 FQGNSA. V shed 0 bases, J shed 4 bases, and the junction held 4 bases outside the gene matches. CDR3 in DNA: TGTGCCAGCAGCTTAGCCGGGACTAGCGGGGGGTGGTACGAGCAGTACTTC. Its translation is CASSLAGTSGGWYEQYF.

The chain recombines TRBV5-1 with TRBJ2-1; D is unclear. The CDR3 extends over 13 amino acids. Germline V lookup: CDR1 SGHRS, CDR2 YFSETQ. V was shortened by 2 bases and J by 4 bases, with 7 bases between the two germline ends. The CDR3 DNA sequence: TGCGCCAGCAGCTTTGATCCTTACAATGAGCAGTTCTTC. Its translation is CASSFDPYNEQFF.

This chain uses TRBV12-3 or TRBV12-4 with TRBJ2-5; 7 bases match TRBD2. The CDR3 runs to 15 residues. The junction had 15 bases not matched to a gene; V was cut back by 3 bases and J by 11 bases. The CDR3 DNA reads as TGTGCCAGCAGTTTGGGGGGGATCGGAGGCAATGAGCAGTACTTC. The encoded protein is CASSLGGIGGNEQYF.

The gene calls are TRBV5-1 and TRBJ1-1; possible D gene TRBD1, 6 bases. This CDR3 spans 15 amino acids. In germline, CDR1 is SGHRS, CDR2 YFSETQ. Deletions cut 3 bases from V and 0 bases from J, with 12 bases between. The CDR3 loop reads CASSSDRRMNTEAFF. In DNA form, the CDR3 reads TGCGCCAGCAGCTCTGACAGGCGAATGAACACTGAAGCTTTCTTT.

This clonotype has only a few counts. A much larger clone sits a single nucleotide away, making a read error possible. The gene calls are TRBV28 and TRBJ2-7; D ambiguous. CDR3 length: 12 amino acids. Trimming removed 5 bases from V and 7 bases from J, with 12 bases in between. Germline CDR1 is MDHEN and CDR2 is SYDVKM. The CDR3: CASSTEYNEQYF. The CDR3 region has the DNA TGTGCCAGCAGTACAGAGTACAATGAGCAGTACTTC.

The rearrangement joins TRBV2 to TRBJ2-1, with TRBD1 as a possible D gene (5 bases). CDR1 SNHLY and CDR2 FYNNEI come from the germline V gene. The CDR3 is made up of 13 amino acids. The V gene lost 7 bases and the J gene lost 4 bases, with 11 bases spanning the gap. In DNA, the CDR3 is TGTGCCAGCAACCCCGCAGGGTACAATGAGCAGTTCTTC. Amino acid sequence: CASNPAGYNEQFF. Variable domain in full (rest from reference TRBV2 and TRBJ2-1): EPEVTQTPSHQVTQMGQEVILRCVPISNHLYFYWYRQILGQKVEFLVSFYNNEISEKSEIFDDQFSVERPDGSNFTLKIRSTKLEDSAMYFCASNPAGYNEQFFGPGTRLTVL.

This clonotype was observed once. The chain couples TRBV19 to TRBJ2-5; D not resolved. The germline gives CDR1 LNHDA, CDR2 SQIVND (reference sequence). V dropped 1 base and J dropped 5 bases, with 11 bases sitting between them. The CDR3 loop spans 14 amino acids. Here the CDR3 DNA reads TGTGCCAGTAGTATAGCGGCCGTGGGGGAGACCCAGTACTTC. The encoded protein is CASSIAAVGETQYF. The full variable domain, its missing parts supplied by reference TRBV19 and TRBJ2-5, is DGGITQSPKYLFRKEGQNVTLSCEQNLNHDAMYWYRQDPGQGLRLIYYSQIVNDFQKGDIAEGYSVSREKKESFPLTVTSAQKNPTAFYLCASSIAAVGETQYFGPGTRLLVL.

A single count supports this clonotype. The junction shows a germline mismatch at one end, possibly a read error. This chain uses TRBV29-1 with TRBJ2-4; maybe TRBD2 (7 bases). The CDR3 covers 14 residues. Germline loops: CDR1 SQVTM, CDR2 ANQGSEA. The CDR3 region has the DNA TGCAGCGTCGAAGGGGGGGCTACCTACAATGAGCAGTACTTC. Its protein product is CSVEGGATYNEQYF.

This clonotype came up many times. The rearrangement joins TRBV29-1 to TRBJ2-1, with a possible D match to TRBD1 (5 bases). V was clipped by 8 bases and J by 0 bases, with 11 bases between them. Germline V CDR1 and CDR2: SQVTM, ANQGSEA. CDR3 length: 13 residues. CDR3 protein: CSLQESSYNEQFF. The CDR3 DNA follows: TGCAGCTTACAGGAAAGCTCCTACAATGAGCAGTTCTTC.

V and J are TRBV12-3 or TRBV12-4 and TRBJ1-1; TRBD1 is a possible D gene (6 bases). V was trimmed by 3 bases and J by 9 bases, leaving 11 bases between them. CDR3 size: 12 residues. The CDR3 is CASSFGGPQAFF. The CDR3 nucleotides are TGTGCCAGCAGTTTTGGGGGGCCCCAAGCTTTCTTT.

This clonotype was recorded at least ten times. The rearrangement joins TRBV13 to TRBJ1-2; maybe TRBD1 (6 bases). V was cut by 2 bases and J by 1 base, with 11 bases left in between. The CDR3 has 15 amino acids. Germline V gene lookup returns CDR1 PRHDT and CDR2 FYEKMQ (reference sequence). The CDR3 bases are TGTGCCAGCAGCTTATTCCAGGGGCGTAACTATGGCTACACCTTC. Translation gives CASSLFQGRNYGYTF.

This clonotype was observed at least ten times. The chain links TRBV20-1 to TRBJ1-2; tentative D call: TRBD1 (5 bases). Trimming shortened V by 1 base and J by 6 bases, and 15 bases separated the two germline ends. Germline values: CDR1 DFQATT, CDR2 SNEGSKA (reference sequence). This CDR3 has 14 amino acids. The CDR3 coding sequence is TGCAGTGCTAGAGTTAGGGACTCCTTCCATGGCTACACCTTC. It translates to CSARVRDSFHGYTF.

The chain joins TRBV9 to TRBJ2-3; D might be TRBD1 or TRBD2, each matching 5 bases. Germline V lookup: CDR1 SGDLS, CDR2 YYNGEE. The CDR3 is 15 residues long. V lost 0 bases to trimming and J lost 4 bases, with 12 bases between them. CDR3 protein: CASSVGGRRADTQYF. CDR3 nucleotide sequence: TGTGCCAGCAGCGTAGGGGGCAGGCGGGCAGATACGCAGTATTTT.